These T cell receptor beta chains were read from a single sample in a study of graft-versus-host responses after intestinal transplantation. TCRdb's table, derived via immunoSEQ multiplex PCR, lists solely in-frame clones and lacks some. The data show about 7,400 clones, roughly 29% seen once. The source was alloreactive CD4+ T cells from a mixed lymphocyte reaction culture, collected before transplantation. Receptors originate from a human patient who was an organ donor for intestinal transplantation. The CDR3 runs from the conserved cysteine through the conserved F or W. Fields, in order: D gene, J gene, clone size, V gene, CDR3 protein. A D gene is named only where the DNA matches it firmly. Where a row states a size, it is once, few, many or the class of an expanded clone; other rows omit it.

TRBD1	TRBJ2-3	NA	TRBV6-1	CASRRDRVVDTQYF
TRBD1	TRBJ2-3	NA	TRBV4-2	CASSQATGLADTQYF
TRBD2	TRBJ2-7	few	TRBV6-1	CASSEGPITLAGAYEQYF
NA	TRBJ2-2	NA	TRBV12-2	CASRDLVIGDVDTGELFF
TRBD2	TRBJ2-1	few	TRBV9	CASSAGLAAYNEQFF
TRBD1	TRBJ1-2	NA	TRBV5-4	CASSFGTGVTYGYTF
NA	TRBJ2-6	few	TRBV10-3	CAISEKGGRGANVLTF
TRBD2	TRBJ2-1	NA	TRBV18	CASSPGREGEQFF
TRBD1	TRBJ1-4	NA	TRBV28	CASGGDRGPEKLFF
NA	TRBJ1-2	few	TRBV6-1	CASSEGRALYYGYTF
NA	TRBJ2-6	NA	TRBV14	CASSQLRGGGRSGANVLTF
NA	TRBJ2-3	few	TRBV4-2	CASSQEPRGHTDTQYF
TRBD1	TRBJ1-5	few	TRBV18	CASSNAGQHQPQHF
TRBD2	TRBJ2-3	NA	TRBV4-2	CASSQGTSGEDTQYF
TRBD1	TRBJ1-1	medium-sized	TRBV29-1	CSGGTAFLGTEAFF
NA	TRBJ2-3	few	TRBV12-2	CASRLAVGTSEYPLGHRYAVF
NA	TRBJ2-4	few	TRBV6-1	CASSVPGKNIQYF
NA	TRBJ1-1	medium-sized	TRBV1	CTSSHSWPGPGGTGGKNTEAFF
NA	TRBJ2-3	medium-sized	TRBV19	CASTQSGRRADTQYF
NA	TRBJ2-1	many	TRBV2	CASSGASEYNEQFF
NA	TRBJ1-4	medium-sized	TRBV19	CASSIRQPFNEKLFF
NA	TRBJ1-5	medium-sized	TRBV4-2	CASSQEGGGQPQHF
NA	TRBJ1-5	medium-sized	TRBV4-1	CASSQDLYQPQHF
NA	TRBJ1-2	medium-sized	TRBV5-1	CASSLARNYGYTF
TRBD2	TRBJ2-2	medium-sized	TRBV11-2	CASSRRTRDTGELFF
NA	TRBJ2-1	NA	TRBV9	CASSVGAGWSYNEQFF
NA	TRBJ2-1	once	TRBV4-3	CASSQGFPSQAVEQFF
TRBD2	TRBJ2-2	NA	TRBV5-1	CASSPLLASGGTGGELFF
TRBD2	TRBJ2-7	NA	TRBV28	CASTEPGLAAYEQYF
TRBD2	TRBJ2-6	few	TRBV7-2	CASSQERGSGANVLTF
NA	TRBJ2-5	NA	TRBV12-2	CESHQFAGNHRETQYF
TRBD1	TRBJ2-7	NA	TRBV6-6	CASRAAGTGVYEQYF
NA	TRBJ1-1	few	TRBV7-9	CASSLGSGNTEAFF
NA	TRBJ2-1	few	TRBV9	CASSPRPGVEQFF
NA	TRBJ2-7	NA	TRBV5-1	CASSFGGSMDEQYF
NA	TRBJ1-5	NA	TRBV4-2	CASSLSDSRNQSQHF
TRBD2	TRBJ2-7	NA	TRBV12-5	CASGLVRGVRGWTSGGLSYEQYF
NA	TRBJ2-2	few	TRBV9	CASSVVTGLNTGELFF
NA	TRBJ2-3	NA	TRBV19	CASSIYPETSTDTQYF
TRBD2	TRBJ2-2	medium-sized	TRBV5-6	CASSPRAGGGGGELFF
NA	TRBJ1-2	once	TRBV11-3	CASSLDRRSGRIYGYTF
NA	TRBJ1-1	few	TRBV20-1	CSAVGGIF
NA	TRBJ1-1	NA	TRBV7-9	CASSQGLNANTEAFF
NA	TRBJ1-5	NA	TRBV7-8	CASSLVQGYLSNQPQHF
NA	TRBJ2-7	NA	TRBV6-5	CASSYHGGMFHEQYF
TRBD1	TRBJ1-5	NA	TRBV27	CASSLLTGTGRNQPQHF